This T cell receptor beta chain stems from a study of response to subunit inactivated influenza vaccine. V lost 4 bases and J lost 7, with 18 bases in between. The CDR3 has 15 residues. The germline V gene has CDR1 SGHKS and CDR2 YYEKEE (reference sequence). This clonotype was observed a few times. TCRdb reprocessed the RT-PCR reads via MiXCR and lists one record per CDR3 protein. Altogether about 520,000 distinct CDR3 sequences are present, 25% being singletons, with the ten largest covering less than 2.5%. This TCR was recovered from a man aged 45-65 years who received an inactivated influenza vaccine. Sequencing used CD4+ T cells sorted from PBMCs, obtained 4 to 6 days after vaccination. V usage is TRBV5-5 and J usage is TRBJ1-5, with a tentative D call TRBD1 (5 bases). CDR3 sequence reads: CASSPLGGFGQPQHF. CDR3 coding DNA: TGTGCCAGCAGCCCGCTTGGGGGATTCGGACAGCCCCAGCATTTT.